This T cell receptor beta chain is from a study of sequential checkpoint blockade in melanoma. Stated treatment: randomized to nivolumab then ipilimumab (arm A) or the reverse (arm B). The CDR3 loop spans 14 amino acids. V was cut by 0 bases and J by 7 bases, with 13 bases left in between. CDR1 is SGHNT and CDR2 is YENEEA in the germline V gene. The protocol was immunoSEQ multiplex PCR, while the TCRdb copy is restricted to in-frame clones and leaves out a portion. Here the sample spans 950 to 1,300 clones, around 19% being singletons. This clone is labeled as medium-sized (0.01 to 0.1%). The J gene is TRBJ2-7, the V gene TRBV11-3; D gene unclear. The source was tumor tissue (inferred from file names), collected from a patient given nivolumab and ipilimumab in sequence. The sequence derives from a human donor with melanoma. The CDR3 DNA follows: TGTGCCAGCAGCTTAGATCTCTTTGTGGCGGAGCAGTACTTC. Protein product: CASSLDLFVAEQYF.